These 27 T cell receptor beta chains originate from one sample sequenced in a study of regulatory T cells in long-lasting Graves disease. As to time point: persistent/refractory GD, antithyroid drugs over 5 years with positive TRAb. PBMC-derived RNA was used for the TCR library. The authors built TCR beta libraries using iRepertoire HTBI primers and Arm-PCR of CDR3 regions. Each CDR3 protein is one row after TCRdb ran MiXCR on the multiplex PCR reads. Altogether a few hundred thousand distinct CDR3 sequences are present, about 25% being singletons, with the ten largest covering over 25%. Sequences were derived from peripheral blood mononuclear cells (PBMCs), sampled when the disease was refractory, from a patient treated with antithyroid drugs. These receptors were collected from a female donor with Graves disease.

This clonotype has a count of ten or more. The chain couples TRBV6-1 to TRBJ1-6; D is ambiguous. Trimming took off 0 bases at V and 5 bases at J, with 14 bases between the two ends. Germline assignment: CDR1 MNHNS and CDR2 SASEGT. The CDR3 covers 17 residues. The chain's CDR3 is CASSEAAVHTNNSPLHF. The CDR3 nucleotides read TGTGCCAGCAGTGAAGCGGCAGTACATACTAATAATTCACCCCTCCACTTT.

This clonotype has just a few counts. The CDR3 DNA reads TGCGCCAGCACAGGGGGCAGCACTCAAGAGACCCAGTACTTC. As protein: CASTGGSTQETQYF. The chain uses TRBV5-1 and TRBJ2-5; 8 bases are a match to TRBD1. This CDR3 is 14 amino acids long. The ends lost 6 bases at V and 2 bases at J; junction bases unmatched: 6. Germline values: CDR1 SGHRS, CDR2 YFSETQ.

The table lists this clonotype with many counts. The chain combines TRBV11-2 with TRBJ1-1; D not resolved. The CDR3 has 12 amino acids. Germline V gives CDR1 SGHAT, CDR2 FQNNGV. V gave up 0 bases and J gave up 8 bases, with 7 bases separating them. The CDR3 DNA follows: TGTGCCAGCAGCTTAGAATGGCGGGAAGCTTTCTTT. Its translation is CASSLEWREAFF.

The sample holds many counts of this clonotype. The chain couples TRBV27 to TRBJ1-5, with a tentative D call TRBD1 (6 bases). The CDR3 spans 18 residues. Germline CDR1 and CDR2: MNHEY and SMNVEV (reference sequence). Trimming removed 2 bases at V and 0 bases at J, with 17 bases between. CDR3 DNA: TGTGCCAGCAGTTTACGGTATCCGGGACAAGATAGCAATCAGCCCCAGCATTTT. Protein product: CASSLRYPGQDSNQPQHF.

The chain carries TRBV5-4 and TRBJ2-1; tentative D call: TRBD2 (6 bases). The V gene lost 3 bases and the J gene lost 4 bases, with 8 bases spanning the gap. The CDR3 has 13 residues. Germline V CDR1 and CDR2: SGHNT, YYREEE (reference sequence). The CDR3 reads CASSSGLYNEQFF. Written as DNA, the CDR3 is TGTGCCAGCAGCTCGGGACTTTACAATGAGCAGTTCTTC.

This clonotype was recorded at least ten times. The chain is built from TRBV28 and TRBJ1-5; 11 bases are a match to TRBD1. With V trimmed by 7 bases and J by 7 bases, 6 bases remained unmatched. Germline CDR1 MDHEN, CDR2 SYDVKM. CDR3 length: 14 amino acids. The CDR3 is CASKRTGGGQPQHF. The CDR3 DNA follows: TGTGCCAGCAAACGGACAGGGGGCGGACAGCCCCAGCATTTT. The full variable domain, rest sourced from reference TRBV28 and TRBJ1-5, is DVKVTQSSRYLVKRTGEKVFLECVQDMDHENMFWYRQDPGLGLRLIYFSYDVKMKEKGDIPEGYSVSREKKERFSLILESASTNQTSMYLCASKRTGGGQPQHFGDGTRLSIL.

This clonotype has ten or more counts. CDR3 amino acids: CASSLGYRARNSGANVLTF. The CDR3 DNA sequence: TGTGCCAGCAGCTTAGGGTACAGGGCCCGTAACTCTGGGGCCAACGTCCTGACTTTC. The genes are TRBV7-2 and TRBJ2-6; possible D gene TRBD1, 6 bases. This CDR3 spans 19 amino acids. Germline assignment: CDR1 SGHTA and CDR2 FQGNSA. Deletions cut 1 base from V and 0 bases from J, with 16 bases between.

Only a few counts were recorded for this clonotype. This chain uses TRBV27 with TRBJ1-5, with D unclear. V lost 5 bases and J lost 0, with 14 bases in between. The CDR3 consists of 16 residues. Germline CDR1 MNHEY, CDR2 SMNVEV (reference sequence). The CDR3 DNA reads as TGTGCCAGCAGTAAGATAGACCCCTATAGCAATCAGCCCCAGCATTTT. Translated: CASSKIDPYSNQPQHF.

The J gene is TRBJ2-7, the V gene TRBV20-1; TRBD2 matches at 9 bases. The ends lost 1 base at V and 3 bases at J; junction bases unmatched: 10. Germline V gene lookup returns CDR1 DFQATT and CDR2 SNEGSKA (reference sequence). The CDR3 is made up of 16 amino acids. In nucleotides, the CDR3 is TGCAGTGCTAGAGGCCCTCGACTAGCGGACTACTACGAGCAGTACTTC. Its translation: CSARGPRLADYYEQYF.

The table lists this clonotype with a few counts. The chain employs TRBV7-2 and TRBJ2-2; perhaps TRBD2 as D (6 bases). V lost 1 base and J lost 3, with 12 bases in between. This CDR3 has 16 amino acids. Germline V gene data show CDR1 as SGHTA and CDR2 as FQGNSA. Written as DNA, the CDR3 is TGTGCCAGCAGCTTAGTCGGGAGAGGTGACACCGGGGAGCTGTTTTTT. It translates to CASSLVGRGDTGELFF.

The chain is built from TRBV4-3 and TRBJ2-5, with TRBD2 matching 10 bases. V shed 2 bases, J shed 3 bases, and the junction held 6 bases outside the gene matches. The CDR3 loop spans 16 amino acids. Germline CDR1 reads LGHNA; CDR2 reads YSLEER. The CDR3 here is CASSQKRLAGEETQYF. The CDR3 DNA reads TGCGCCAGCAGCCAAAAAAGACTAGCGGGCGAAGAGACCCAGTACTTC.

The chain employs TRBV27 and TRBJ2-5; 8 positions agree with TRBD2. CDR3 length: 17 amino acids. Germline CDR1 reads MNHEY; CDR2 reads SMNVEV (reference sequence). V shed 3 bases and J 1 base; nucleotides not matched to a gene: 10. The CDR3 loop reads CASSFFRSGRSQETQYF. The CDR3 nucleotides are TGTGCCAGCAGTTTTTTCCGGAGCGGGAGAAGCCAAGAGACCCAGTACTTC.

The J gene is TRBJ2-2, the V gene TRBV4-3; D call uncertain. V was cut by 3 bases and J by 0 bases, with 14 bases left in between. There are 17 residues in the CDR3. Germline CDR1 and CDR2: LGHNA and YSLEER. CDR3 nucleotides: TGCGCCAGCAGCCAGACTTTCGGCGGAGCGAACACCGGGGAGCTGTTTTTT. It translates to CASSQTFGGANTGELFF.

This clonotype was recorded a few times. This chain uses TRBV5-1 with TRBJ1-1; weak D call: TRBD1 (5 bases). The CDR3 has 16 residues. Trimming left V 0 bases short and J 3 bases short, with 15 bases between. Per the germline V gene, CDR1 is SGHRS and CDR2 is YFSETQ. CDR3 region: CASSLEGRSGDTEAFF. DNA for the CDR3: TGCGCCAGCAGCTTGGAGGGGCGGTCTGGGGACACTGAAGCTTTCTTT.

This clonotype was counted only a few times. V usage is TRBV7-3 and J usage is TRBJ2-7; no firm D call. This CDR3 has 13 residues. V lost 4 bases and J lost 3, with 10 bases in between. Germline-derived CDR1 and CDR2 are SGHTA and FQGTGA. The CDR3 DNA reads TGTGCCAGCAGCTCTGGACCAGGCTACGAGCAGTACTTC. It is translated as CASSSGPGYEQYF. The full variable domain, in which reference TRBV7-3 and TRBJ2-7 provide the parts outside the CDR3, is GAGVSQTPSNKVTEKGKYVELRCDPISGHTALYWYRQSLGQGPEFLIYFQGTGAADDSGLPNDRFFAVRPEGSVSTLKIQRTERGDSAVYLCASSSGPGYEQYFGPGTRLTVT.

Comments on this clonotype: A read error may explain this, as a much larger clone is one base away. This rearrangement joins TRBV6-1 to TRBJ1-2, with TRBD1 as a possible D gene (5 bases). The V gene's germline CDR1 is MNHNS and CDR2 SASEGT. The CDR3 length is 12 residues. The CDR3 nucleotides are TGTGCCAGCAGTGTCGACAGCTATGGCTACGCCTTC. It specifies CASSVDSYGYAF.

The CDR3 spells CASSRDGFNEKLFF. The CDR3 bases are TGTGCCAGCAGCCGGGACGGATTTAATGAAAAACTGTTTTTT. The chain employs TRBV7-9 and TRBJ1-4; weak D call: TRBD1 (5 bases). V was cut by 5 bases and J by 4 bases, with 11 bases left in between. Looked up from germline, CDR1 is SEHNR and CDR2 is FQNEAQ (reference sequence). The CDR3 covers 14 residues.

This clonotype was recorded at least ten times. V gene TRBV7-3 combines with J gene TRBJ2-7; no clear D. Germline V gives CDR1 SGHTA, CDR2 FQGTGA. Trimming took off 0 bases at V and 5 bases at J, with 11 bases between the two ends. The CDR3 consists of 14 residues. The CDR3, as DNA: TGTGCCAGCAGCTTAACTTCAGCAACGGACGAGCAGTACTTC. Amino acids: CASSLTSATDEQYF.

About this clonotype itself: Its ends do not fully match the called genes, so a read error is possible. V is TRBV7-7 and J is TRBJ2-7, with D perhaps given as TRBD1 or TRBD2 (5 bases each). This CDR3 is built from 13 residues. In germline, CDR1 is SSHAT, CDR2 FNYEAQ (reference sequence). For the CDR3, the DNA is TGTGCTAGCAGCAGAGGACGGGACGGCGAGCAGTACTTC. Residues: CASSRGRDGEQYF.

The CDR3 reads CSVLQGAGGYEQYF. The CDR3 nucleotides are TGCAGCGTCCTACAGGGGGCGGGTGGTTACGAGCAGTACTTC. The chain has TRBV29-1 and TRBJ2-7; 9 bases map to TRBD1. J lost 4 bases, V lost 6 bases, and 10 bases had no gene match. The germline V gene encodes CDR1 SQVTM and CDR2 ANQGSEA. The CDR3 totals 14 residues.

This clonotype has a handful of counts. The V call is TRBV10-3, the J call TRBJ1-5; D call uncertain. Per germline, CDR1 ENHRY and CDR2 SYGVKD. V lost 3 bases and J 3 bases, leaving 12 bases between the germline ends. The CDR3 contains 15 residues. As DNA, the CDR3 is TGTGCCATCAGTGAAGGTTTTAGGGCCAATCAGCCCCAGCATTTT. It codes for CAISEGFRANQPQHF.

At least ten counts were recorded for this clonotype. This chain uses TRBV28 with TRBJ1-2; D gene unclear. Germline V gene data show CDR1 as MDHEN and CDR2 as SYDVKM. V was pared by 3 bases and J by 4 bases, with 9 bases between. There are 13 residues in the CDR3. CDR3 loop: CASSLDARYGYTF. The CDR3 DNA sequence: TGTGCCAGCAGTTTGGACGCTCGCTATGGCTACACCTTC.

This clonotype was counted a few times. The chain couples TRBV7-3 to TRBJ2-7, with D tentatively TRBD1 (6 bases). Germline V CDR1 and CDR2: SGHTA, FQGTGA. V was clipped by 1 base and J by 1 base, with 11 bases between them. This CDR3 is built from 15 residues. CDR3 region: CASSLNGGSSYEQYF. The CDR3 coding sequence is TGTGCCAGCAGCTTAAATGGGGGCTCGTCCTACGAGCAGTACTTC.

This clonotype has more than one count but fewer than ten. This chain joins TRBV12-3 or TRBV12-4 and TRBJ2-2, with D maybe TRBD1 (6 bases). Trimming shortened V by 9 bases and J by 4 bases, and 18 bases separated the two germline ends. The CDR3 spans 15 residues. The CDR3 sequence: CASSERTVITGELFF. The CDR3, as DNA: TGTGCCAGTAGTGAACGGACAGTGATCACCGGGGAGCTGTTTTTT.

This clonotype was recorded a few times. The V gene is TRBV19, the J gene TRBJ1-2; possibly TRBD1 for D (5 bases). The CDR3 has 13 residues. Trimming removed 1 base from V and 4 bases from J, with 7 bases in between. CDR1 and CDR2 (germline): LNHDA, SQIVND (reference sequence). CDR3 nucleotides: TGTGCCAGTAGTATAGGACAGCCCTATGGCTACACCTTC. This codes for CASSIGQPYGYTF.

This clonotype has at least ten counts. The chain links TRBV2 to TRBJ1-1; D call uncertain. The CDR3 loop spans 17 amino acids. The ends were cut back, 5 bases at V and 0 bases at J, with 19 bases in the middle. Per the germline V gene, CDR1 is SNHLY and CDR2 is FYNNEI. Written as DNA, the CDR3 is TGTGCCAGCAGTTTTCAAGACATCTCAAGCATGAACACTGAAGCTTTCTTT. Protein: CASSFQDISSMNTEAFF. The full variable domain, completed using reference TRBV2 and TRBJ1-1, is EPEVTQTPSHQVTQMGQEVILRCVPISNHLYFYWYRQILGQKVEFLVSFYNNEISEKSEIFDDQFSVERPDGSNFTLKIRSTKLEDSAMYFCASSFQDISSMNTEAFFGQGTRLTVV.

The table lists this clonotype with many counts. The V and J genes are TRBV6-1 and TRBJ2-4; no clear D. The ends were cut back, 4 bases at V and 2 bases at J, with 18 bases in the middle. Germline CDR1 is MNHNS and CDR2 is SASEGT. CDR3 length: 17 amino acids. The CDR3 is CASSVDRFQLTKNIQYF. The CDR3 bases are TGTGCCAGCAGTGTTGACCGATTCCAACTTACCAAAAACATTCAGTACTTC.